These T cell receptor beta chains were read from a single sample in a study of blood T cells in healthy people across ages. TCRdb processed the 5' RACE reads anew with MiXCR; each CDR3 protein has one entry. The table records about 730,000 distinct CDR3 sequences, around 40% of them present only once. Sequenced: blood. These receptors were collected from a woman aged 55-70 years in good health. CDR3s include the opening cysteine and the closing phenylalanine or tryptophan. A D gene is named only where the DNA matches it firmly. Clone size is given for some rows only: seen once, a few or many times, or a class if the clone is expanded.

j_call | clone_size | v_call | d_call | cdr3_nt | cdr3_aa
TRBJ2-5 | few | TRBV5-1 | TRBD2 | TGCGCCAGCAGCTTCGGACTAGCGGGAGGAATGGCGACCCAGTACTTC | CASSFGLAGGMATQYF
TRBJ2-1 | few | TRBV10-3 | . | TGTGCCATCAGTCGAGGAACAAACAATGAGCAGTTCTTC | CAISRGTNNEQFF
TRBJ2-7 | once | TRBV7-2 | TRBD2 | TGTGCCTGCACCTCTAGCGGGAAGAGCTCCTACGAGCAGTACTTC | CACTSSGKSSYEQYF
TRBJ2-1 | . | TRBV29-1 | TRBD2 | TGCAGCGTCAGGACTAGCGGAAATGAGCAGTTCTTC | CSVRTSGNEQFF
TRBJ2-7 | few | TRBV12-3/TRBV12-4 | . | TGTGCCAGCAGCCCAAACCTTCCAGGCTACTACGAGCAGTACTTC | CASSPNLPGYYEQYF
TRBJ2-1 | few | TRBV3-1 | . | TGTGCCAGCAGCCTTACCCTTTGGGCATCCCATGAGCAGTTCTTC | CASSLTLWASHEQFF
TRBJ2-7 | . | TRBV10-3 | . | TGTGCCATCAGGTCACTAGCATCTCTCCACGAGCAGTACTTC | CAIRSLASLHEQYF
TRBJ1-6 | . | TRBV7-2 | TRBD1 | TGTGCCAGCAGCTTACAGGGGGCTGTAGGGTCACCCCTCCACTTT | CASSLQGAVGSPLHF
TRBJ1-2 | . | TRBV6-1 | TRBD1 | TGTGCCAGCAGTGAGGACAGGGTCGGCTACACCTTC | CASSEDRVGYTF
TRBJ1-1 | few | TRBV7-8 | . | TGTGCCAGCAGCTTAGTGATGCCTAGAACGAACACTGAAGCTTTCTTT | CASSLVMPRTNTEAFF
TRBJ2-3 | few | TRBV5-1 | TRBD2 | TGCGCCAGCAGCCATTCGAAACTAGCGGGAGAAGGATCAGATACGCAGTATTTT | CASSHSKLAGEGSDTQYF
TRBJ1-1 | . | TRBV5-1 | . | TGCGCCAGCAGCTGGAGGGAAACGACAAACACTGAAGCTTTCTTT | CASSWRETTNTEAFF
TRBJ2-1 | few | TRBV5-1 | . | TGCGCCAGCAGCTTGGTGGGGTACGCCTACAATGAGCAGTTCTTC | CASSLVGYAYNEQFF
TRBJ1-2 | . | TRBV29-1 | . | TGCAGCGTTGCTCAGATAAACTATGGCTACACCTTC | CSVAQINYGYTF
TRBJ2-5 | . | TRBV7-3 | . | TGTGCCAGCAGCCTCACTGGACCCTTAGGAGAGACCCAGTACTTC | CASSLTGPLGETQYF
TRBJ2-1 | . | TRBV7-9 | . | TGTGCCAGCAGCCGTCCCATCAGCGGCATATACGAGCAGTTCTTC | CASSRPISGIYEQFF